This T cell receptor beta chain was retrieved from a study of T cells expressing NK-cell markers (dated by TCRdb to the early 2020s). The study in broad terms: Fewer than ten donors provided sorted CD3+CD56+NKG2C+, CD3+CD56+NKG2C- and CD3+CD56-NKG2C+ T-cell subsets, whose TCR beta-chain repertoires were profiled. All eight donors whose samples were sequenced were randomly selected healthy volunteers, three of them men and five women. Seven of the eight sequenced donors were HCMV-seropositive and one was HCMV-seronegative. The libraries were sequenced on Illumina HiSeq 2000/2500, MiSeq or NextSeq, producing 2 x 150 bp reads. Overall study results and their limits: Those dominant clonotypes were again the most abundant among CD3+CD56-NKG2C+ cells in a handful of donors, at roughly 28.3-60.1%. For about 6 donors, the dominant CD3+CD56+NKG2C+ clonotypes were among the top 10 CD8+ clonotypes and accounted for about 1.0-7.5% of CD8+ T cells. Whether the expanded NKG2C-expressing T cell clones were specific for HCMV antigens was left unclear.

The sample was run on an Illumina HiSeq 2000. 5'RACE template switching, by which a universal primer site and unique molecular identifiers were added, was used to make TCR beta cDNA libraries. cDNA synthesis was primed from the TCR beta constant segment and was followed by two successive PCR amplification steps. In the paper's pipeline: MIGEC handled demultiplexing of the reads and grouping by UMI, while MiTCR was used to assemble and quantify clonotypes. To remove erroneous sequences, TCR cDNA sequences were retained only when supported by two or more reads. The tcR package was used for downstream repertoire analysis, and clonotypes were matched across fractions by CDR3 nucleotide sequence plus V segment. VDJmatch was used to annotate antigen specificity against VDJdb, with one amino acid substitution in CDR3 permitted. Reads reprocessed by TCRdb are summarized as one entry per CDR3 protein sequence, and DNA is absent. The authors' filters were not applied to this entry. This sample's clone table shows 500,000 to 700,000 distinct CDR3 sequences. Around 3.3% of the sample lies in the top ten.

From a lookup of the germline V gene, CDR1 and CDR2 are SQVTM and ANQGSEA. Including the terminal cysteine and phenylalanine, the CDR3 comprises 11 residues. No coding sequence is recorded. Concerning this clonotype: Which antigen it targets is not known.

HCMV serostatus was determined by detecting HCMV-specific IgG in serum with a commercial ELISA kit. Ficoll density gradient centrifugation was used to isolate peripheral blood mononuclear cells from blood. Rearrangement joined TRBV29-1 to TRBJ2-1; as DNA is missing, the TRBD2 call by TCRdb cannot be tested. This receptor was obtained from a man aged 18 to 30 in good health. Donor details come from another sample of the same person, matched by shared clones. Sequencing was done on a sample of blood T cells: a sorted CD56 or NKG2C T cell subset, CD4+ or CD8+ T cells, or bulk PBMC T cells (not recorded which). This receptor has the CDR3 CSVLSASEQFF.